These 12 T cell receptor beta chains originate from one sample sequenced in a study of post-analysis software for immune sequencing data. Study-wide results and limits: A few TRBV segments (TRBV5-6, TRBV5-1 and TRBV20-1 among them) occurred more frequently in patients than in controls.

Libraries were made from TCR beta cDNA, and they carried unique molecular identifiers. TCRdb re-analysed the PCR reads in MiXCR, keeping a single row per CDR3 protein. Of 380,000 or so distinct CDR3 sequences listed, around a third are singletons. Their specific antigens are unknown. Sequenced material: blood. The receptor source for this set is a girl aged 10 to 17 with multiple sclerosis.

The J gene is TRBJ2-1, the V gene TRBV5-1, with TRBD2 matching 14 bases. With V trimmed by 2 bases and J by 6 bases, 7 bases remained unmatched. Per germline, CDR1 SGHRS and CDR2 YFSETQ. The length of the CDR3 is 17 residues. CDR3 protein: CASSFRTSGGNGNEQFF. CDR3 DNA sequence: TGCGCCAGCAGCTTCCGGACTAGCGGGGGGAATGGCAATGAGCAGTTCTTC.

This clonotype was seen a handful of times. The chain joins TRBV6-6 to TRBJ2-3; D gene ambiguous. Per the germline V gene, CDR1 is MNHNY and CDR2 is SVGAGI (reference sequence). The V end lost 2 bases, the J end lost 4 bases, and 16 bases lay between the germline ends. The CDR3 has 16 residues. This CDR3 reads CASSYSERLSADTQYF. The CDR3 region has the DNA TGTGCCAGCAGTTACAGTGAACGACTTAGTGCAGATACGCAGTATTTT.

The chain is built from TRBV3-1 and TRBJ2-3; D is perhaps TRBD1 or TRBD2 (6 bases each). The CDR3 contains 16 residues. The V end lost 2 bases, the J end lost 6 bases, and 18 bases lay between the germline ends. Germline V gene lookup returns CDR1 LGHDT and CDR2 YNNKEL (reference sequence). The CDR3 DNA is TGTGCCAGCAGCCAAAACCCGGGACAAGGGAGGGATACGCAGTATTTT. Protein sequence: CASSQNPGQGRDTQYF.

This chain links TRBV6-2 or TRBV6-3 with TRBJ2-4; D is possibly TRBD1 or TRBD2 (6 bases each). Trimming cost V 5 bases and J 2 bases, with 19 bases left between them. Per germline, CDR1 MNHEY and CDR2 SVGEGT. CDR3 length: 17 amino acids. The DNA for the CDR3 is TGTGCCAGCAGTAAACCGGGTAGGGGGGACCCCAAAAACATTCAGTACTTC. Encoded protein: CASSKPGRGDPKNIQYF.

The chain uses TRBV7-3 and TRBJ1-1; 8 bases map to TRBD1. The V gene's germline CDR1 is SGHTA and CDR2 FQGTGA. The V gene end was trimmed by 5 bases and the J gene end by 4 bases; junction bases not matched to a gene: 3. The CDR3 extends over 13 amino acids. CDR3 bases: TGTGCCAGCAGCCACGACAGGGGCACTGAAGCTTTCTTT. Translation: CASSHDRGTEAFF.

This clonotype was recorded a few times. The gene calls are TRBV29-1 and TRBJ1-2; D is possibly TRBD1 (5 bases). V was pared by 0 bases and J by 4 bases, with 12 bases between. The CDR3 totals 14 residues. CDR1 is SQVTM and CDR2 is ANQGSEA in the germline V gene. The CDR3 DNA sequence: TGCAGCGTTGAAGAAGACAGTCGTCCCTATGGCTACACCTTC. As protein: CSVEEDSRPYGYTF.

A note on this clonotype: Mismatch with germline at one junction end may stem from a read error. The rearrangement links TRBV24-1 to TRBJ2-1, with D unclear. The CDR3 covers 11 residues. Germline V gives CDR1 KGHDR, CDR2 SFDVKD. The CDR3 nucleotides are TGTACCACCAGCGACCTGACAGAGCAGTTCTTC. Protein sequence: CTTSDLTEQFF.

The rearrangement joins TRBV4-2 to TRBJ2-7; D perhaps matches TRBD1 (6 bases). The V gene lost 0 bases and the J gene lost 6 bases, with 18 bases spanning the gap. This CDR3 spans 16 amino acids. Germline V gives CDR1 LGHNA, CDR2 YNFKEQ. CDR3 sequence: CASSQDRPQGLGEQYF. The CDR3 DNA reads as TGTGCCAGCAGCCAAGACCGCCCCCAGGGGCTCGGCGAGCAGTACTTC.

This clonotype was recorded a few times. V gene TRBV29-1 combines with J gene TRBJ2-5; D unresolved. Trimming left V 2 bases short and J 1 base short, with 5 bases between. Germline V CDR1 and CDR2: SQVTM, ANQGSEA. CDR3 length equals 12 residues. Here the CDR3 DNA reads TGCAGCGTTGAACAGCTCCAAGAGACCCAGTACTTC. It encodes CSVEQLQETQYF.

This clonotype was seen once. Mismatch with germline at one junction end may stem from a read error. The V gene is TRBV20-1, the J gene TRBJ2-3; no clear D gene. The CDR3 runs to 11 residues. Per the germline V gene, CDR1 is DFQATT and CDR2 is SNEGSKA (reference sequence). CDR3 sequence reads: CAEEPTDTQYF. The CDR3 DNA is TGTGCGGAAGAGCCAACAGATACGCAGTATTTT.

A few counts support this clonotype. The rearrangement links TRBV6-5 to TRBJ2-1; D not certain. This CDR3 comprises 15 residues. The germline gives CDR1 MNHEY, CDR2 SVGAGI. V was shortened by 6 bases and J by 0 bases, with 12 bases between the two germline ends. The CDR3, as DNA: TGTGCCAGCAGCCCTCAGCGACTCTCCTACAATGAGCAGTTCTTC. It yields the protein CASSPQRLSYNEQFF.

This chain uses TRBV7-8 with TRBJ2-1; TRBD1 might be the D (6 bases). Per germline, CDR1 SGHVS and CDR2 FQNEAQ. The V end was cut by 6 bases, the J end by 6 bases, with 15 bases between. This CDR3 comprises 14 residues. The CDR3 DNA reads TGTGCCAGCAGATTCAGGGGTACGGGCAATGAGCAGTTCTTC. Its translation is CASRFRGTGNEQFF.